This T cell receptor (beta chain) derives from a study of T cells after yellow fever vaccination. At the level of the study: Low-cell-number fractions were prepared with SMART-Seq v4 Ultra Low Input.

Looked up from germline, CDR1 is MGHRA and CDR2 is YSYEKL. There are 17 residues in the CDR3. The V gene end was trimmed by 2 bases and the J gene end by 2 bases; junction bases not matched to a gene: 5. Universal primer sites and UMIs were introduced during 5'RACE template-switching synthesis of TCR cDNA. TCRdb fed the 5' RACE reads into MiXCR, producing one record per CDR3 protein. The table lists 500,000 to 650,000 distinct CDR3 sequences, about 15% of them singletons. This rearrangement joins TRBV4-1 to TRBJ2-5; 13 bases fit TRBD2. This sequence originates from a man younger than 35 who received the YFV17D yellow fever vaccine. The source was PBMCs, collected around 5 days after the first yellow fever vaccination. The CDR3 loop is CASSQRLAGGTQETQYF. CDR3 DNA: TGCGCCAGCAGCCAAAGACTAGCGGGGGGAACTCAAGAGACCCAGTACTTC.